Listed here are 10 T cell receptor beta chains from one sample, sequenced in a study of T cells in Graves' hyperthyroidism and ophthalmopathy. RNA transcripts served as the template for amplifying TCR beta CDR3 regions. When the TCR CDR3 underwent first-round RT-PCR, the HTBI primer set was used. TCRdb ran MiXCR on the multiplex PCR reads and lists one entry per CDR3 protein. The sample lists over 400,000 distinct CDR3 sequences, approximately 14% occurring once. Source material: blood. All receptors come from a man between 18 and 35 years old with Graves' ophthalmopathy.

This clonotype was seen more than once but under ten times. V is TRBV28 and J is TRBJ1-5; maybe TRBD1 (5 bases). The CDR3 totals 12 residues. Trimming shortened V by 7 bases and J by 5 bases, and 9 bases separated the two germline ends. Germline V CDR1 and CDR2: MDHEN, SYDVKM. The CDR3, as DNA: TGTGCCAGCACCCGGGGGTATCAGCCCCAGCATTTT. Translating gives CASTRGYQPQHF.

This chain uses TRBV11-2 with TRBJ2-7; D may be TRBD1 (6 bases). CDR1 and CDR2 (germline): SGHAT, FQNNGV. The CDR3 has 13 amino acids. The V end lost 5 bases, the J end lost 6 bases, and 14 bases lay between the germline ends. CDR3 coding DNA: TGTGCCAGCAGCAGGGGGACAACATCCGAGCAGTACTTC. Residues: CASSRGTTSEQYF.

This clonotype was seen repeatedly, ten times or more. This rearrangement joins TRBV20-1 to TRBJ2-1; 11 nucleotides match TRBD2. V shed 2 bases and J 6 bases; nucleotides not matched to a gene: 3. Germline loops: CDR1 DFQATT, CDR2 SNEGSKA (reference sequence). The CDR3 covers 14 residues. This CDR3 is CSARTSGRINEQFF. The CDR3 region has the DNA TGCAGTGCTAGAACTAGCGGGAGAATCAATGAGCAGTTCTTC.

A few counts support this clonotype. The V gene is TRBV11-3, the J gene TRBJ1-1, with D possibly TRBD1 on 6 matching bases. Germline loops: CDR1 SGHNT, CDR2 YENEEA. CDR3 length: 17 residues. Trimming cost V 5 bases and J 5 bases, with 24 bases left between them. Here the CDR3 DNA reads TGTGCCAGCAGCCCCACTGGAGTCGCAGGGGCAGGGACTGAAGCTTTCTTT. Protein product: CASSPTGVAGAGTEAFF.

The table lists this clonotype with many counts. This chain connects TRBV28 to TRBJ2-1; the match to TRBD2 covers 10 bases. This CDR3 has 15 residues. Per germline, CDR1 MDHEN and CDR2 SYDVKM. Losses at the gene ends were 5 bases for V and 7 bases for J; bases not matched to a gene: 8. The CDR3 protein is CASSLPSGGSNEQFF. In nucleotides, the CDR3 is TGTGCCAGCAGTCTCCCTAGCGGGGGCTCTAATGAGCAGTTCTTC.

Written as DNA, the CDR3 is TGTGCCAGCAGCTTCCCGGGACAGGGATTTGAGCAGTTCTTC. It encodes CASSFPGQGFEQFF. The chain recombines TRBV7-9 with TRBJ2-1; 9 positions agree with TRBD1. The CDR3 runs to 14 residues. Losses at the gene ends were 3 bases for V and 9 bases for J; bases not matched to a gene: 6. The germline gives CDR1 SEHNR, CDR2 FQNEAQ (reference sequence).

The chain carries TRBV6-2 or TRBV6-3 and TRBJ2-2; TRBD2 agrees at 10 bases. Germline V lookup: CDR1 MNHEY, CDR2 SVGEGT. CDR3 size: 15 residues. The junction had 4 bases not matched to a gene; V was cut back by 7 bases and J by 2 bases. Here the CDR3 reads CASTTLAGNTGELFF. In DNA form, the CDR3 reads TGTGCCAGCACCACACTAGCGGGAAACACCGGGGAGCTGTTTTTT.

Many counts were recorded for this clonotype. The CDR3 sequence is CASSSRPGAYNSPLHF. In nucleotides, the CDR3 is TGTGCCAGCAGCTCCCGGCCAGGGGCTTATAATTCACCCCTCCACTTT. V is TRBV7-8 and J is TRBJ1-6, with TRBD1 as a possible D gene (6 bases). The CDR3 sequence is 16 residues long. Germline V gene sequence: CDR1 SGHVS, CDR2 FQNEAQ. Trimming removed 4 bases at V and 4 bases at J, with 14 bases between.

In this sample, this clonotype turned up a few times. V and J are TRBV15 and TRBJ1-1, with TRBD1 as a possible D gene (6 bases). The CDR3 is 13 amino acids. The germline CDR1 and CDR2 sequences are LNHNV and YYDKDF (reference sequence). V lost 1 base and J lost 4, with 7 bases in between. The CDR3 coding sequence is TGTGCCACCAGCAGAGCACAGGGCACTGAAGCTTTCTTT. It codes for CATSRAQGTEAFF.

This clonotype showed up just a few times. The chain couples TRBV7-9 to TRBJ1-6, with D hard to call. Trimming removed 5 bases from V and 6 bases from J, with 8 bases in between. The CDR3 runs 13 residues. Looked up from germline, CDR1 is SEHNR and CDR2 is FQNEAQ (reference sequence). As DNA, the CDR3 is TGTGCCAGCAGCCCAACTATTAATTCACCCCTCCACTTT. This translates into CASSPTINSPLHF.